The present T cell receptor beta chain was sequenced within a study of blood T cell repertoires in COVID-19. Looking at the study overall: From the United States, Italy and Spain came samples of acute and convalescent COVID-19.

With 6 bases removed from V and 4 bases from J, the gap between germline ends came to 11 bases. The CDR3 totals 13 residues. The V gene's germline CDR1 is LNHNV and CDR2 YYDKDF (reference sequence). In the original processing: Amplification with reference gene primers provided the estimates of nucleated cell counts. This table comes from immunoSEQ multiplex PCR, and its TCRdb copy is limited to in-frame clones, with some not included. D and trimming come from the DNA, and the V and J calls and clone size come from that table. Of more than 300,000 clones listed, roughly 88% are singletons. The receptor's source is a woman aged 25-40 years with COVID-19, enrolled during active disease. V gene TRBV15 combines with J gene TRBJ2-3; a weak D match, TRBD2 (7 bases). Source material: peripheral blood. CDR3 coding DNA: TGTGCCACCAGTTGGGGGGGCCCAGATACGCAGTATTTT. It translates to CATSWGGPDTQYF.